These 21 T cell receptor beta chains were all obtained from the same sample, sequenced in a study of T cell responses to AZD1222 COVID-19 vaccine. Sequencing was performed with immunoSEQ multiplex PCR; in TCRdb, only in-frame clones are kept and a portion is missing. This table holds some 150,000 clones, more than 75% found once. Sequencing was performed on peripheral blood, taken on day 0 of AZD1222 vaccination. The receptors shown here come from an adult in good health.

This chain joins TRBV5-1 and TRBJ2-1; 8 nucleotides align to TRBD2. The CDR3 runs 15 residues. Germline trimming cut 6 bases from V and 9 bases from J; bases unmatched to any gene: 14. Germline V gene data show CDR1 as SGHRS and CDR2 as YFSETQ. CDR3 coding DNA: TGCGCCAGCATCATCTCCCCCGGGGGGGAGACTGAGCAGTTCTTC. This sequence encodes CASIISPGGETEQFF. Looking up the rest from reference TRBV5-1 and TRBJ2-1 gives the full variable domain: KAGVTQTPRYLIKTRGQQVTLSCSPISGHRSVSWYQQTPGQGLQFLFEYFSETQRNKGNFPGRFSGRQFSNSRSEMNVSTLELGDSALYLCASIISPGGETEQFFGPGTRLTVL.

V gene TRBV30 combines with J gene TRBJ2-5; 9 bases line up with TRBD1. The ends lost 1 base at V and 2 bases at J; junction bases unmatched: 5. Germline CDR1 and CDR2: GTSNPN and SVGIG (reference sequence). The CDR3 spans 15 residues. CDR3 in amino acids: CAWSGGQGTQETQYF. The CDR3, as DNA: TGTGCCTGGAGTGGGGGACAGGGTACTCAAGAGACCCAGTACTTC.

The chain recombines TRBV18 with TRBJ1-4, with 8 nucleotides matching TRBD1. The CDR3 has 15 residues. Trimming took 2 bases from V and 8 from J; bases not matched to a gene: 7. Germline V CDR1 and CDR2: KGHSH, LQKENI. CDR3 nucleotides: TGTGCCAGCTCACCAGACAGGGGAAGAAGGGAAAAACTGTTTTTT. It is translated as CASSPDRGRREKLFF.

The chain links TRBV5-1 to TRBJ2-5; 8 bases fit TRBD2. The CDR3 loop spans 15 amino acids. Germline trimming cut 4 bases from V and 1 base from J; bases unmatched to any gene: 6. Germline V gene sequence: CDR1 SGHRS, CDR2 YFSETQ. CDR3 nucleotide sequence: TGCGCCAGCAGCGGTAATAGCGGGGCCCAAGAGACCCAGTACTTC. Its protein is CASSGNSGAQETQYF.

The chain joins TRBV7-9 to TRBJ1-3; 8 nucleotides align to TRBD1. The J segment lost 0 bases and the V segment lost 0 bases, leaving 4 bases of the junction unmatched. CDR1 and CDR2 from the germline V gene are SEHNR and FQNEAQ (reference sequence). CDR3 length: 17 amino acids. CDR3 amino acids: CASSLAVTGDSGNTIYF. Written as DNA, the CDR3 is TGTGCCAGCAGCTTAGCGGTGACAGGGGACTCTGGAAACACCATATATTTT. Using reference TRBV7-9 and TRBJ1-3 for the parts outside the CDR3, the full variable domain is DTGVSQNPRHKITKRGQNVTFRCDPISEHNRLYWYRQTLGQGPEFLTYFQNEAQLEKSRLLSDRFSAERPKGSFSTLEIQRTEQGDSAMYLCASSLAVTGDSGNTIYFGEGSWLTVV.

CDR3 DNA sequence: TGCGCCAGCAGCTTGTTGGGACAGGGGGCAGGAATAGAAGCTTTCTTT. This encodes CASSLLGQGAGIEAFF. This chain links TRBV5-1 with TRBJ1-1, with 12 bases aligning to TRBD1. In germline, CDR1 is SGHRS, CDR2 YFSETQ. The V segment lost 1 base and the J segment 8 bases; nucleotides outside the gene matches: 9. CDR3 length equals 16 residues.

This rearrangement joins TRBV4-2 to TRBJ1-1; TRBD1 aligns across 10 bases. CDR1 is LGHNA, CDR2 YNFKEQ, per germline. The length of the CDR3 is 19 residues. V shed 0 bases, J shed 1 base, and the junction held 11 bases outside the gene matches. Here the CDR3 DNA reads TGTGCCAGCAGCCAAGACCGATTTCGACAGGGGGCCCGGAACACTGAAGCTTTCTTT. Translating it yields CASSQDRFRQGARNTEAFF.

J is TRBJ1-3 and V is TRBV29-1, with D perhaps matching TRBD1 (5 bases). Germline CDR1 reads SQVTM; CDR2 reads ANQGSEA. The CDR3 is made up of 13 amino acids. Between the trimmed V and J ends, which lost 2 bases and 5 bases, there was a span of 10 bases. The CDR3 sequence: CSVETGTRNTIYF. For the CDR3, the DNA is TGCAGCGTTGAAACGGGGACTCGAAACACCATATATTTT.

The chain has TRBV5-1 and TRBJ1-2; D perhaps matches TRBD1 (6 bases). The CDR3 runs 15 residues. V was clipped by 0 bases and J by 2 bases, with 11 bases between them. Germline CDR1 and CDR2: SGHRS and YFSETQ. The CDR3 loop reads CASSLVIGTNYGYTF. Written as DNA, the CDR3 is TGCGCCAGCAGCTTGGTAATAGGGACAAACTATGGCTACACCTTC. Supplemented by reference TRBV5-1 and TRBJ1-2, the full variable domain reads KAGVTQTPRYLIKTRGQQVTLSCSPISGHRSVSWYQQTPGQGLQFLFEYFSETQRNKGNFPGRFSGRQFSNSRSEMNVSTLELGDSALYLCASSLVIGTNYGYTFGSGTRLTVV.

The chain uses TRBV7-2 and TRBJ2-7; D is uncertain. Germline V lookup: CDR1 SGHTA, CDR2 FQGNSA. With 0 bases removed from V and 7 bases from J, the gap between germline ends came to 13 bases. The CDR3 runs to 14 residues. Here the CDR3 DNA reads TGTGCCAGCAGCTTAGCAGGAAATATTGGGGAGCAGTACTTC. Protein: CASSLAGNIGEQYF.

The chain combines TRBV5-1 with TRBJ2-7; a weak D match, TRBD1 (5 bases). The germline V and J ends were trimmed by 7 bases and 6 bases, with 14 bases remaining between them. The CDR3 extends over 12 amino acids. Germline V gene data show CDR1 as SGHRS and CDR2 as YFSETQ. The CDR3 nucleotides read TGCGCCAGCTCCGATGGGCAGGGCGAGCAGTACTTC. This sequence encodes CASSDGQGEQYF.

The V gene is TRBV12-3 or TRBV12-4, the J gene TRBJ1-1; TRBD1 might be the D (6 bases). Trimming took 1 base from V and 10 from J, leaving 7 bases between them. The CDR3 extends over 11 amino acids. The CDR3 protein is CASSLVGGAFF. The CDR3 DNA reads TGTGCCAGCAGTTTAGTAGGGGGAGCTTTCTTT.

The chain uses TRBV7-9 and TRBJ2-6; no definite D call. Germline V gene data show CDR1 as SEHNR and CDR2 as FQNEAQ (reference sequence). V was trimmed by 2 bases and J by 1 base, leaving 18 bases between them. The CDR3 spans 19 residues. The CDR3 nucleotides read TGTGCCAGCAGCTTACTAGGGCAGCCCGAAGGATCTGGGGCCAACGTCCTGACTTTC. Amino acid sequence: CASSLLGQPEGSGANVLTF.

The rearrangement links TRBV20-1 to TRBJ1-1; D is ambiguous. CDR1 and CDR2 (germline): DFQATT, SNEGSKA (reference sequence). V lost 6 bases to trimming and J lost 10 bases, with 15 bases between them. The CDR3 extends over 11 amino acids. The CDR3 bases are TGCAGTGCCACGGACGGATCCCGAGCTTTCTTT. It encodes CSATDGSRAFF.

For the CDR3, the DNA is TGTGCCAGCAGCCCGAACCGGAGGGGGTTGGTGAATGAGCAGTTCTTC. Its translation is CASSPNRRGLVNEQFF. The gene calls are TRBV7-3 and TRBJ2-1, with D perhaps matching TRBD1 or TRBD2 (6 bases each). The length of the CDR3 is 16 residues. Germline V lookup: CDR1 SGHTA, CDR2 FQGTGA. Trimming shortened V by 5 bases and J by 7 bases, and 21 bases separated the two germline ends.

This clone was recorded a few times. The V call is TRBV28, the J call TRBJ1-3; D may be TRBD1 (5 bases). There are 15 residues in the CDR3. The germline CDR1 and CDR2 sequences are MDHEN and SYDVKM. Trimming pared 6 bases from V and 2 bases from J, leaving 14 bases between. The CDR3 DNA reads as TGTGCCAGCAGCTCTCCGGGGGGAGCTGGAAACACCATATATTTT. It codes for CASSSPGGAGNTIYF.

This rearrangement joins TRBV7-2 to TRBJ1-2; D is possibly TRBD1 (5 bases). Trimming removed 5 bases from V and 1 base from J, with 8 bases in between. Germline values: CDR1 SGHTA, CDR2 FQGNSA. This CDR3 spans 13 amino acids. CDR3 sequence: CASSQGLNYGYTF. The CDR3, as DNA: TGTGCCAGCAGCCAGGGACTTAACTATGGCTACACCTTC.

This chain joins TRBV6-4 and TRBJ1-1; D is undetermined. Germline V gene sequence: CDR1 MRHNA, CDR2 SNTAGT. This CDR3 comprises 15 residues. The ends were cut back, 5 bases at V and 0 bases at J, with 13 bases in the middle. In DNA, the CDR3 is TGTGCCAGCAGTCCTGAGTTGGGGATGAACACTGAAGCTTTCTTT. Amino acids: CASSPELGMNTEAFF.

The chain joins TRBV4-3 to TRBJ2-3, with a tentative D call TRBD2 (5 bases). Germline values: CDR1 LGHNA, CDR2 YSLEER. This CDR3 region has 16 residues. The V end lost 0 bases, the J end lost 2 bases, and 12 bases lay between the germline ends. CDR3 in amino acids: CASSQDQAVTTDTQYF. The CDR3 DNA is TGCGCCAGCAGCCAAGATCAAGCGGTGACCACAGATACGCAGTATTTT.

This chain connects TRBV7-9 to TRBJ1-6; the D is unclear. This CDR3 is built from 13 residues. With 11 bases removed from V and 9 bases from J, the gap between germline ends came to 17 bases. In germline, CDR1 is SEHNR, CDR2 FQNEAQ (reference sequence). This chain's CDR3 is CAATKTDRSPLHF. The DNA of the CDR3 is TGTGCCGCAACTAAAACAGACCGTTCACCCCTCCACTTT.

In this sample, this clone turned up once. V and J are TRBV7-2 and TRBJ2-1, with 10 bases lining up with TRBD2. CDR3 length: 15 amino acids. V lost 7 bases to trimming and J lost 4 bases; unmatched junction nucleotides: 7. Germline assignment: CDR1 SGHTA and CDR2 FQGNSA. The CDR3 DNA reads as TGTGCCAGCATCCAGCGGGGGGGGAGGTACAATGAGCAGTTCTTC. Translated: CASIQRGGRYNEQFF. The full variable domain, completed using reference TRBV7-2 and TRBJ2-1, is GAGVSQSPSNKVTEKGKDVELRCDPISGHTALYWYRQSLGQGLEFLIYFQGNSAPDKSGLPSDRFSAERTGGSVSTLTIQRTQQEDSAVYLCASIQRGGRYNEQFFGPGTRLTVL.